This T cell receptor (beta chain) was recovered during a study of blood T cells in healthy people across ages. Germline V lookup: CDR1 MNHEY, CDR2 SVGAGI. V lost 2 bases to trimming and J lost 2 bases, with 15 bases between them. The CDR3 length is 16 residues. A second PCR of roughly 7 to 11 cycles used a sample-barcoded 5' primer and a J-beta primer mix. Every cDNA was tagged by a template-switch adaptor with 12 random nucleotides. One entry per CDR3 protein results from TCRdb running MiXCR on the 5' RACE reads. Of about 1.8 million distinct CDR3 sequences listed, roughly 49% were seen once; the top ten hold approximately 2.1%.

The V gene is TRBV6-5, the J gene TRBJ1-2, with D possibly matching TRBD1 (5 bases). The TCR comes from a woman aged 40 to 50 in good health. Sequencing was carried out using blood. The CDR3 region is CASSYTLGAGNYGYTF. The CDR3 DNA is TGTGCCAGCAGTTACACCCTCGGGGCAGGGAACTATGGCTACACCTTC.